This entry concerns a single T cell receptor beta chain. The data were taken from a study of control samples from healthy donors and cancer patients. The CDR3 covers 14 residues. CDR1 is MNHEY and CDR2 is SMNVEV in the germline V gene (reference sequence). Unmatched junction bases numbered 6, after V lost 6 bases and J lost 5 bases. The method was immunoSEQ multiplex PCR; TCRdb's version includes in-frame clones alone and lacks a portion of them. The sample has 90,000 or so clones; approximately 84% are singletons. Sequencing used PBMCs. This clonotype was obtained from a man in his 70s with lung cancer. The chain is built from TRBV27 and TRBJ2-2; 7 bases agree with TRBD1. The CDR3, as DNA: TGTGCCAGCAGCCTGACAGGGTGGACCGGGGAGCTGTTTTTT. This gives the protein CASSLTGWTGELFF.